This T cell receptor (beta chain) is from a study of OX40 agonist ivuxolimab in advanced cancers. This clone was observed a single time. Generated by immunoSEQ multiplex PCR, the TCRdb table keeps only in-frame clones and is missing some. The data show about 56,000 clones, around 81% seen once. The receptor was isolated from an adult with an advanced solid tumor such as melanoma, head and neck, liver or kidney cancer. Sequenced material: CD4+ or CD8+ T cells sorted from blood, taken in a trial of the OX40 agonist ivuxolimab.

CDR3 amino acids: CAWSKTRTSGKDTQYF. The CDR3 coding sequence is TGTGCCTGGAGTAAAACCCGGACTAGCGGGAAAGATACGCAGTATTTT. The chain uses TRBV30 and TRBJ2-3; 12 bases are a match to TRBD2. The CDR3 covers 16 residues. CDR1 is GTSNPN, CDR2 SVGIG, per germline (reference sequence). Trimming took 2 bases from V and 5 from J; bases not matched to a gene: 8.